The 32 T cell receptor beta chains below come from one sample, sequenced in a study of early T cells in non-severe SARS-CoV-2 infection. TCRdb ran MiXCR on the 5' RACE reads and lists one entry per CDR3 protein. The data contain under 70,000 distinct CDR3 sequences, around 6.5% of them singletons. The material was whole blood, obtained at baseline. These receptors came from an adult who was a healthcare worker with PCR-confirmed SARS-CoV-2 infection or an uninfected control (not recorded which).

This clonotype came up many times. The V and J genes are TRBV20-1 and TRBJ2-7; D perhaps matches TRBD2 (5 bases). Germline V gene lookup returns CDR1 DFQATT and CDR2 SNEGSKA (reference sequence). This CDR3 has 12 residues. V shed 5 bases and J shed 2 bases, with 10 bases lying between them. The CDR3 bases are TGCAGTGCTCCCAGCGGACCCTACGAGCAGTACTTC. Amino acid sequence: CSAPSGPYEQYF.

This clonotype was detected ten times or more. The chain uses TRBV3-1 and TRBJ1-5, with 7 positions matching TRBD1. J gave up 4 bases and V 0 bases, and 3 bases lay outside the gene matches. Germline-derived CDR1 and CDR2 are LGHDT and YNNKEL (reference sequence). This CDR3 has 15 amino acids. This CDR3 is CASSQDMTGNQPQHF. CDR3 in DNA: TGTGCCAGCAGCCAAGATATGACAGGGAATCAGCCCCAGCATTTT.

This clonotype was counted many times. The chain combines TRBV27 with TRBJ2-2; no firm D call. The CDR3 contains 14 residues. Germline CDR1 is MNHEY and CDR2 is SMNVEV (reference sequence). Trimming took off 3 bases at V and 1 base at J, with 6 bases between the two ends. CDR3 amino acids: CASSLEGNTGELFF. The CDR3 DNA reads as TGTGCCAGCAGTTTGGAAGGGAACACCGGGGAGCTGTTTTTT.

This clonotype was seen at least ten times. The V gene is TRBV6-5, the J gene TRBJ2-5; TRBD1 agrees at 11 bases. Losses at the gene ends were 4 bases for V and 5 bases for J; bases not matched to a gene: 6. Per germline, CDR1 MNHEY and CDR2 SVGAGI. This CDR3 is built from 15 residues. The CDR3: CASSFRDRGAETQYF. The CDR3 region has the DNA TGTGCCAGCAGTTTCCGGGACAGGGGGGCGGAGACCCAGTACTTC.

The V call is TRBV13, the J call TRBJ1-1, with D perhaps matching TRBD1 (6 bases). The CDR3 has 13 amino acids. Trimming cost V 7 bases and J 10 bases, with 19 bases left between them. Germline CDR1 and CDR2: PRHDT and FYEKMQ (reference sequence). The CDR3 DNA reads TGTGCCAGCACCCGGGGGCAGGGTCTCTCAGCTTTCTTT. The encoded protein is CASTRGQGLSAFF.

This clonotype was counted ten times or more. V gene TRBV6-6 combines with J gene TRBJ2-1; 13 bases agree with TRBD2. CDR1 MNHNY and CDR2 SVGAGI come from the germline V gene (reference sequence). CDR3 length: 17 residues. With V trimmed by 0 bases and J by 3 bases, 2 bases remained unmatched. The CDR3 DNA reads TGTGCCAGCAGTTACTCCGGACTAGCGGGAGTCTACAATGAGCAGTTCTTC. Translated: CASSYSGLAGVYNEQFF.

In DNA form, the CDR3 reads TGTGCCAGCAGCTTAGAATCCGGGAACAATGAGCAGTTCTTC. Protein product: CASSLESGNNEQFF. J is TRBJ2-1 and V is TRBV7-9, with D perhaps matching TRBD2 (5 bases). Trimming left V 1 base short and J 5 bases short, with 9 bases between. Germline V CDR1 and CDR2: SEHNR, FQNEAQ (reference sequence). This CDR3 contains 14 residues. The variable domain in full, completed from reference TRBV7-9 and TRBJ2-1, reads DTGVSQNPRHKITKRGQNVTFRCDPISEHNRLYWYRQTLGQGPEFLTYFQNEAQLEKSRLLSDRFSAERPKGSFSTLEIQRTEQGDSAMYLCASSLESGNNEQFFGPGTRLTVL.

This chain connects TRBV25-1 to TRBJ2-2, with 7 bases fitting TRBD2. There are 17 residues in the CDR3. The germline gives CDR1 MGHDK, CDR2 SYGVNS. V gave up 3 bases and J gave up 2 bases; unmatched junction bases: 9. For the CDR3, the DNA is TGTGCCAGCAGTGACTTAGCCGCGGGGGACAACACCGGGGAGCTGTTTTTT. Protein product: CASSDLAAGDNTGELFF.

This clonotype appeared a few times. The chain combines TRBV2 with TRBJ2-2; 8 bases align to TRBD1. This CDR3 contains 16 residues. The trim removed 5 bases at V and 4 bases at J, leaving 9 bases unmatched. Germline CDR1 and CDR2: SNHLY and FYNNEI. CDR3 DNA sequence: TGTGCCAGCAGTCATGGACAGGGTAGAGGCACCGGGGAGCTGTTTTTT. This translates into CASSHGQGRGTGELFF.

This clonotype was seen repeatedly, ten times or more. This chain joins TRBV7-8 and TRBJ2-7, with 7 bases fitting TRBD1. The V gene end was trimmed by 5 bases and the J gene end by 10 bases; junction bases not matched to a gene: 8. The CDR3 totals 12 residues. The germline V gene has CDR1 SGHVS and CDR2 FQNEAQ. The chain's CDR3 is CASSPHRGLQYF. The CDR3 nucleotides are TGTGCCAGCAGCCCACACAGGGGCCTACAGTACTTC.

The chain carries TRBV5-6 and TRBJ2-7; 11 nucleotides align to TRBD1. CDR1 SGHDT and CDR2 YYEEEE come from the germline V gene. The CDR3 extends over 16 amino acids. V lost 1 base, J lost 5 bases, and 8 bases stayed unmatched. This CDR3 is CASSLYFRTGGHEQYF. The CDR3 region has the DNA TGTGCCAGCAGCTTGTACTTTAGGACAGGGGGCCACGAGCAGTACTTC.

This clonotype was counted at least ten times. The CDR3: CSARPLQGANTEAFF. Written as DNA, the CDR3 is TGCAGTGCTAGACCACTACAGGGGGCGAACACTGAAGCTTTCTTT. The chain recombines TRBV20-1 with TRBJ1-1; 9 bases are a match to TRBD1. The CDR3 is 15 residues long. J lost 1 base, V lost 2 bases, and 5 bases had no gene match. The germline gives CDR1 DFQATT, CDR2 SNEGSKA (reference sequence).

This clonotype showed up many times. The chain is built from TRBV6-5 and TRBJ1-2; TRBD1 agrees at 7 bases. Germline V lookup: CDR1 MNHEY, CDR2 SVGAGI. V trimming: 7 bases; J trimming: 2 bases; junction bases outside the gene matches: 4. The CDR3 covers 13 residues. The CDR3 loop reads CASTRQGNYGYTF. The CDR3 nucleotides are TGTGCCAGCACTCGACAGGGAAACTATGGCTACACCTTC.

This clonotype was detected ten times or more. The V and J genes are TRBV6-1 and TRBJ1-2; 8 positions match TRBD1. The CDR3 has 13 amino acids. V was pared by 5 bases and J by 7 bases, with 6 bases of the junction left unmatched. Germline loops: CDR1 MNHNS, CDR2 SASEGT. Here the CDR3 DNA reads TGTGCCAGCAGTACTCAGGGGGCGCGTGGCTACACCTTC. It translates to CASSTQGARGYTF.

In its sample, this clonotype was seen a few times. V usage is TRBV5-6 and J usage is TRBJ2-3, with D perhaps matching TRBD1 (6 bases). V dropped 4 bases and J dropped 6 bases, with 18 bases sitting between them. This CDR3 region has 15 residues. CDR1 is SGHDT, CDR2 YYEEEE, per germline. Here the CDR3 DNA reads TGTGCCAGCAGCCTTGAGGGGACAAAGTGGGATACGCAGTATTTT. Translated, it gives CASSLEGTKWDTQYF.

This clonotype was seen repeatedly, ten times or more. This sequence joins TRBV7-9 and TRBJ2-7; D assignment may be TRBD1 or TRBD2 (5 bases each). Between the trimmed V and J ends, which lost 5 bases and 2 bases, there was a span of 13 bases. CDR1 is SEHNR and CDR2 is FQNEAQ in the germline V gene (reference sequence). The CDR3 loop spans 14 amino acids. Here the CDR3 DNA reads TGTGCCAGCAGCCACGGGGACCGAGCCTACGAGCAGTACTTC. This gives the protein CASSHGDRAYEQYF.

This clonotype appeared many times. The V call is TRBV7-9, the J call TRBJ1-4, with TRBD1 matching 7 bases. Trimming at V came to 5 bases and at J to 8 bases, leaving 11 bases not matched to a gene. Germline V lookup: CDR1 SEHNR, CDR2 FQNEAQ (reference sequence). The CDR3 spans 15 residues. Here the CDR3 reads CASSQRQGMGEKLFF. The CDR3 DNA sequence: TGTGCCAGCAGCCAGAGACAGGGCATGGGGGAAAAACTGTTTTTT.

This clonotype was seen ten or more times. The chain carries TRBV6-5 and TRBJ2-3, with TRBD1 as a possible D gene (6 bases). V dropped 0 bases and J dropped 2 bases, with 9 bases sitting between them. Germline values: CDR1 MNHEY, CDR2 SVGAGI. The CDR3 contains 15 residues. The CDR3 sequence is CASSYSQGSTDTQYF. DNA for the CDR3: TGTGCCAGCAGTTACTCGCAGGGGTCCACAGATACGCAGTATTTT.

This clonotype was found many times. The chain employs TRBV5-1 and TRBJ2-1, with D tentatively TRBD2 (5 bases). Germline values: CDR1 SGHRS, CDR2 YFSETQ. Trimming pared 2 bases from V and 8 bases from J, leaving 11 bases between. The CDR3 covers 13 residues. CDR3 amino acids: CASSFEGLDEQFF. The DNA for the CDR3 is TGCGCCAGCAGCTTCGAGGGCCTTGATGAGCAGTTCTTC.

CDR3 amino acids: CASSPGGPYEQYF. CDR3 DNA sequence: TGTGCCAGCAGTCCAGGGGGTCCCTACGAGCAGTACTTC. V is TRBV28 and J is TRBJ2-7; 7 nucleotides align to TRBD1. Germline CDR1 reads MDHEN; CDR2 reads SYDVKM. This CDR3 has 13 amino acids. Losses at the gene ends were 5 bases for V and 2 bases for J; bases not matched to a gene: 3.

The chain has TRBV6-1 and TRBJ1-2; D remains unclear. The CDR3 extends over 15 amino acids. The V gene's germline CDR1 is MNHNS and CDR2 SASEGT. The V end lost 6 bases, the J end lost 4 bases, and 18 bases lay between the germline ends. The CDR3 sequence is CASSLSGVRPYGYTF. The CDR3 DNA is TGTGCCAGCAGCCTCTCAGGAGTGAGGCCCTATGGCTACACCTTC.

Only a few counts were recorded for this clonotype. This chain uses TRBV27 with TRBJ1-1, with 9 nucleotides matching TRBD1. The CDR3 length is 14 residues. V was clipped by 6 bases and J by 3 bases; unmatched bases: 5. Germline CDR1 reads MNHEY; CDR2 reads SMNVEV (reference sequence). The CDR3 DNA reads as TGTGCCAGCAGCCGTCGGACAGGGGACACTGAAGCTTTCTTT. It is translated as CASSRRTGDTEAFF.

This chain links TRBV28 with TRBJ1-2; possibly TRBD1 for D (6 bases). The CDR3 loop spans 14 amino acids. Trimming removed 2 bases from V and 4 bases from J, with 11 bases in between. Germline CDR1 and CDR2: MDHEN and SYDVKM. DNA of the CDR3: TGTGCCAGCAGTTTACTGGGACAAATCTATGGCTACACCTTC. Protein product: CASSLLGQIYGYTF.

This clonotype was recorded many times. The chain is built from TRBV4-2 and TRBJ2-3, with 8 bases that match TRBD2. The junction had 10 bases not matched to a gene; V was cut back by 2 bases and J by 3 bases. Germline-derived CDR1 and CDR2 are LGHNA and YNFKEQ. The CDR3 is made up of 17 amino acids. CDR3 sequence reads: CASSQSGSPLKTDTQYF. CDR3 DNA: TGTGCCAGCAGCCAAAGCGGGAGCCCTTTGAAAACAGATACGCAGTATTTT.

V and J are TRBV7-9 and TRBJ2-1, with D perhaps TRBD2 (8 bases). The CDR3 has 18 residues. Trimming removed 7 bases at V and 7 bases at J, with 29 bases between. Germline V lookup: CDR1 SEHNR, CDR2 FQNEAQ (reference sequence). CDR3 nucleotide sequence: TGTGCCAGCACCCTCTCGGGAGGGGGCCTCTCCCCCGTTAATGAGCAGTTCTTC. Amino acids: CASTLSGGGLSPVNEQFF.

This clonotype was counted at least ten times. The V call is TRBV20-1, the J call TRBJ2-5, with 14 bases lining up with TRBD2. The CDR3 has 14 residues. Germline V gene data show CDR1 as DFQATT and CDR2 as SNEGSKA (reference sequence). The J segment lost 5 bases and the V segment lost 5 bases, leaving 4 bases of the junction unmatched. The CDR3 coding sequence is TGCAGTGCTGGACTAGCGGGAGGAGGGGAGACCCAGTACTTC. It is translated as CSAGLAGGGETQYF.

This clonotype showed up many times. For the CDR3, the DNA is TGTGCCAGCAGCTCAGTTCTAACCGGGACAGGGGGCGTAAAACTGTTTTTT. It translates to CASSSVLTGTGGVKLFF. This chain connects TRBV7-2 to TRBJ1-4; TRBD1 matches 12 bases. CDR1 is SGHTA, CDR2 FQGNSA, per germline. The V and J ends lost 4 bases and 10 bases, in that order; junction bases with no gene match: 13. The CDR3 sequence is 17 residues long. Full variable domain (rest looked up from reference TRBV7-2 and TRBJ1-4): GAGVSQSPSNKVTEKGKDVELRCDPISGHTALYWYRQSLGQGLEFLIYFQGNSAPDKSGLPSDRFSAERTGGSVSTLTIQRTQQEDSAVYLCASSSVLTGTGGVKLFFGSGTQLSVL.

This clonotype was recorded at least ten times. The rearrangement uses TRBV5-8 and TRBJ1-5; D unclear. V gave up 3 bases and J gave up 3 bases, with 4 bases separating them. This CDR3 has 12 amino acids. Looked up from germline, CDR1 is SGHTS and CDR2 is YDEGEE. The CDR3 DNA follows: TGTGCCAGCAGCTGGGCCAATCAGCCCCAGCATTTT. Its translation is CASSWANQPQHF. The full variable domain, completed using reference TRBV5-8 and TRBJ1-5, is EAGVTQSPTHLIKTRGQQATLRCSPISGHTSVYWYQQALGLGLQFLLWYDEGEERNRGNFPPRFSGRQFPNYSSELNVNALELEDSALYLCASSWANQPQHFGDGTRLSIL.

There are many counts of this clonotype. The chain carries TRBV7-3 and TRBJ2-7, with 7 bases fitting TRBD1. The ends lost 5 bases at V and 6 bases at J; junction bases unmatched: 10. Germline loops: CDR1 SGHTA, CDR2 FQGTGA. The CDR3 length is 14 residues. CDR3 in amino acids: CASSPGTVFGEQYF. Here the CDR3 DNA reads TGTGCCAGCAGCCCCGGGACAGTCTTCGGCGAGCAGTACTTC. The complete variable domain, with remaining parts taken from reference TRBV7-3 and TRBJ2-7, reads GAGVSQTPSNKVTEKGKYVELRCDPISGHTALYWYRQSLGQGPEFLIYFQGTGAADDSGLPNDRFFAVRPEGSVSTLKIQRTERGDSAVYLCASSPGTVFGEQYFGPGTRLTVT.

By frequency in the sample, this clonotype is medium-sized. The chain recombines TRBV2 with TRBJ2-5; D is undetermined. The CDR3 length is 11 residues. The germline gives CDR1 SNHLY, CDR2 FYNNEI. Trimming left V 6 bases short and J 1 base short, with 3 bases between. The CDR3 spells CASSSQETQYF. CDR3 DNA sequence: TGTGCCAGCAGCTCCCAAGAGACCCAGTACTTC. Variable domain in full (rest from reference TRBV2 and TRBJ2-5): EPEVTQTPSHQVTQMGQEVILRCVPISNHLYFYWYRQILGQKVEFLVSFYNNEISEKSEIFDDQFSVERPDGSNFTLKIRSTKLEDSAMYFCASSSQETQYFGPGTRLLVL.

This clonotype was detected ten times or more. This chain connects TRBV6-6 to TRBJ2-5, with 7 bases lining up with TRBD2. CDR1 is MNHNY, CDR2 SVGAGI, per germline (reference sequence). J gave up 4 bases and V 11 bases, and 13 bases lay outside the gene matches. The CDR3 has 14 residues. CDR3 sequence reads: CAGGGRSGLETQYF. CDR3 DNA sequence: TGTGCCGGGGGGGGACGATCCGGGTTAGAGACCCAGTACTTC.

This clonotype was recorded many times. CDR3 nucleotide sequence: TGTGCCAAACAGGGGGGTGATGGCTACACCTTC. This codes for CAKQGGDGYTF. The rearrangement links TRBV2 to TRBJ1-2, with TRBD1 matching over 8 bases. After removal of 10 bases from V and 6 bases from J, the junction contained 4 bases not matched to a gene. The CDR3 sequence is 11 residues long. Per the germline V gene, CDR1 is SNHLY and CDR2 is FYNNEI.